Each of the 23 T cell receptor beta chains below was sequenced from the same sample in a study of Graves' ophthalmopathy and Graves' hyperthyroidism. For repertoire sequencing, the TCR beta CDR3 regions were amplified from RNA transcripts. HTBI primers were employed in first-round RT-PCR, then a second-round multiplex PCR followed. TCRdb called the multiplex PCR reads again in MiXCR, with one record for every CDR3 protein. The top ten hold 3% of the sample, which has a few hundred thousand distinct CDR3 sequences, roughly 21% seen once. Sample: peripheral blood. Receptors originate from a woman under 30 with stable Graves' hyperthyroidism.

This clonotype occurred many times. This chain joins TRBV19 and TRBJ2-5, with D possibly matching TRBD2 (5 bases). V was trimmed by 3 bases and J by 5 bases, leaving 10 bases between them. Per the germline V gene, CDR1 is LNHDA and CDR2 is SQIVND (reference sequence). The CDR3 covers 13 residues. CDR3 in amino acids: CASSMVGGETQYF. The CDR3 coding sequence is TGTGCCAGTAGTATGGTAGGCGGGGAGACCCAGTACTTC. Drawing the rest from reference TRBV19 and TRBJ2-5, the complete variable domain is DGGITQSPKYLFRKEGQNVTLSCEQNLNHDAMYWYRQDPGQGLRLIYYSQIVNDFQKGDIAEGYSVSREKKESFPLTVTSAQKNPTAFYLCASSMVGGETQYFGPGTRLLVL.

This clonotype was counted many times. The V call is TRBV4-1, the J call TRBJ1-2; 7 bases align to TRBD1. In germline, CDR1 is MGHRA, CDR2 YSYEKL. The CDR3 has 14 amino acids. V was clipped by 4 bases and J by 4 bases; unmatched bases: 6. The CDR3 region has the DNA TGCGCCAGCAGCCGGCAGGGACAGACCTATGGCTACACCTTC. Its translation: CASSRQGQTYGYTF.

The chain has TRBV6-1 and TRBJ1-2; no reliable D call. The CDR3 consists of 13 residues. Trimming removed 0 bases at V and 4 bases at J, with 6 bases between. The germline V gene has CDR1 MNHNS and CDR2 SASEGT. The CDR3 DNA is TGTGCCAGCAGTGAAGCGCCCATCTATGGCTACACCTTC. Its protein product is CASSEAPIYGYTF.

There are many counts of this clonotype. This rearrangement joins TRBV20-1 to TRBJ2-7; 10 bases match TRBD1. Germline V gene sequence: CDR1 DFQATT, CDR2 SNEGSKA (reference sequence). V gave up 1 base and J gave up 4 bases; unmatched junction bases: 4. There are 14 residues in the CDR3. In nucleotides, the CDR3 is TGCAGTGCTAGAGGGCCGGGACAGGGGTACGAGCAGTACTTC. Amino acids: CSARGPGQGYEQYF.

Many counts were recorded for this clonotype. CDR3 protein: CSVGGGRGTNTGELFF. The CDR3 DNA follows: TGCAGCGTTGGTGGGGGCAGGGGGACGAACACCGGGGAGCTGTTTTTT. The V gene is TRBV29-1, the J gene TRBJ2-2; 7 bases align to TRBD1. V lost 4 bases to trimming and J lost 0 bases; unmatched junction nucleotides: 8. The CDR3 is 16 residues long. Germline V gene lookup returns CDR1 SQVTM and CDR2 ANQGSEA.

This clonotype was detected ten times or more. This could be a read error, since a much larger clone is one nucleotide away. The chain employs TRBV11-2 and TRBJ2-2; D possibly uses TRBD1 or TRBD2 (5 bases each). The germline V gene has CDR1 SGHAT and CDR2 FQNNGV. CDR3 length: 13 residues. CDR3: CASSKGRSGELLF. The CDR3 region has the DNA TGTGCCAGCAGCAAGGGGCGATCCGGGGAGCTGCTTTTT.

This clonotype was counted many times. This sequence joins TRBV10-3 and TRBJ2-7; 14 bases agree with TRBD2. CDR3 length: 18 residues. Unmatched junction bases numbered 9, after V lost 4 bases and J lost 1 base. Per germline, CDR1 ENHRY and CDR2 SYGVKD. The DNA of the CDR3 is TGTGCCATCAGTGTTTGGGGACTAGCGGGAGAGGGGTCCTACGAGCAGTACTTC. This encodes CAISVWGLAGEGSYEQYF.

This clonotype was observed at least ten times. The J gene is TRBJ2-5, the V gene TRBV19; D possibly corresponds to TRBD2 (6 bases). CDR3 length equals 14 residues. Germline CDR1 is LNHDA and CDR2 is SQIVND (reference sequence). V was trimmed by 6 bases and J by 1 base, leaving 12 bases between them. The chain's CDR3 is CASRKGGAQETQYF. CDR3 DNA: TGTGCCAGTAGAAAGGGAGGTGCCCAAGAGACCCAGTACTTC.

This clonotype occurred many times. The V call is TRBV28, the J call TRBJ2-2; D not resolved. The CDR3 spans 13 residues. The germline V gene has CDR1 MDHEN and CDR2 SYDVKM. The V end lost 3 bases, the J end lost 1 base, and 3 bases lay between the germline ends. CDR3 protein: CASSFVNTGELFF. The CDR3 DNA is TGTGCCAGCAGTTTTGTGAACACCGGGGAGCTGTTTTTT.

This clonotype has at least ten counts. The chain is built from TRBV12-3 or TRBV12-4 and TRBJ1-5, with a possible D match to TRBD1 (5 bases). The V gene lost 3 bases and the J gene lost 4 bases, with 10 bases spanning the gap. This CDR3 comprises 14 residues. The CDR3 DNA follows: TGTGCCAGCAGTTTGACAGAAAGTAATCAGCCCCAGCATTTT. Translating gives CASSLTESNQPQHF.

The V and J genes are TRBV20-1 and TRBJ2-5; maybe TRBD2 (7 bases). V was clipped by 4 bases and J by 1 base, with 19 bases between them. The germline gives CDR1 DFQATT, CDR2 SNEGSKA (reference sequence). The CDR3 spans 16 residues. CDR3 bases: TGCAGTGCTACAAGGGGGGGGGCGCGTAGCCAAGAGACCCAGTACTTC. Protein product: CSATRGGARSQETQYF.

The rearrangement uses TRBV18 and TRBJ1-3; D is uncertain. Germline V gene sequence: CDR1 KGHSH, CDR2 LQKENI. This CDR3 contains 16 residues. V was trimmed by 0 bases and J by 6 bases, leaving 15 bases between them. The CDR3 bases are TGTGCCAGCTCACCACCGGGTATTCTCTCCGCAAACACCATATATTTT. It is translated as CASSPPGILSANTIYF.

The chain recombines TRBV6-1 with TRBJ1-5; 7 bases agree with TRBD1. CDR1 is MNHNS, CDR2 SASEGT, per germline. This CDR3 comprises 15 residues. The J segment lost 5 bases and the V segment lost 6 bases, leaving 10 bases of the junction unmatched. The CDR3 sequence is CASRETGCRYQPQHF. Here the CDR3 DNA reads TGTGCCAGCAGAGAGACAGGGTGCCGGTATCAGCCCCAGCATTTT.

This clonotype was found many times. V usage is TRBV20-1 and J usage is TRBJ2-7; 10 bases map to TRBD2. The CDR3 is 16 amino acids. The V and J ends lost 0 bases and 3 bases, in that order; junction bases with no gene match: 8. Germline CDR1 DFQATT, CDR2 SNEGSKA (reference sequence). CDR3 loop: CSAREYEREGIYEQYF. The DNA for the CDR3 is TGCAGTGCTAGAGAATATGAGCGGGAGGGCATCTACGAGCAGTACTTC.

Of note for this clonotype: A much larger clone differs by one base, so this may be a read error. V and J are TRBV7-6 and TRBJ2-5, with a tentative D call TRBD2 (5 bases). Germline CDR1 SGHVS, CDR2 FNYEAQ. This CDR3 is built from 14 residues. Deletions cut 3 bases from V and 9 bases from J, with 17 bases between. CDR3 amino acids: CASSFRHASEAQYF. The CDR3 DNA sequence: TGTGCCAGCAGCTTCCGACATGCCTCGGAGGCCCAGTACTTC.

This clonotype was seen repeatedly, ten times or more. The chain uses TRBV7-6 and TRBJ2-5; either TRBD1 or TRBD2 may fit D (5 bases each). CDR1 is SGHVS, CDR2 FNYEAQ, per germline. This CDR3 comprises 13 residues. Trimming left V 5 bases short and J 4 bases short, with 11 bases between. The CDR3 DNA sequence: TGTGCCAGCAGCGCGAACGGGGCAGAGACCCAGTACTTC. Its protein is CASSANGAETQYF.

This clonotype was counted ten times or more. This rearrangement joins TRBV11-2 to TRBJ2-7; D is unclear. The CDR3 is made up of 11 amino acids. Trimming removed 5 bases from V and 7 bases from J, with 9 bases in between. The V gene's germline CDR1 is SGHAT and CDR2 FQNNGV. The DNA of the CDR3 is TGTGCCAGCAGCACGGCCGGGGAGCAGTACTTC. This sequence encodes CASSTAGEQYF.

This clonotype was seen repeatedly, ten times or more. This sequence joins TRBV19 and TRBJ1-3, with D perhaps TRBD1 (6 bases). The germline V and J ends were trimmed by 5 bases and 7 bases, with 18 bases remaining between them. Germline V gives CDR1 LNHDA, CDR2 SQIVND (reference sequence). This CDR3 comprises 15 residues. The CDR3 bases are TGTGCCAGTAGTGCGACAGGTTACGGAGCGAACACCATATATTTT. Amino acid sequence: CASSATGYGANTIYF. The entire variable domain, with the rest obtained from reference TRBV19 and TRBJ1-3, is as follows: DGGITQSPKYLFRKEGQNVTLSCEQNLNHDAMYWYRQDPGQGLRLIYYSQIVNDFQKGDIAEGYSVSREKKESFPLTVTSAQKNPTAFYLCASSATGYGANTIYFGEGSWLTVV.

This clonotype was detected many times. This chain links TRBV7-8 with TRBJ2-7; weak D call: TRBD1 (6 bases). The V gene lost 6 bases and the J gene lost 3 bases, with 15 bases spanning the gap. CDR3 size: 14 residues. In germline, CDR1 is SGHVS, CDR2 FQNEAQ. The CDR3 DNA reads as TGTGCCAGCAGACCGGGGACAACTATCTACGAGCAGTACTTC. Translation: CASRPGTTIYEQYF. The full variable domain, completed using reference TRBV7-8 and TRBJ2-7, is GAGVSQSPRYKVAKRGQDVALRCDPISGHVSLFWYQQALGQGPEFLTYFQNEAQLDKSGLPSDRFFAERPEGSVSTLKIQRTQQEDSAVYLCASRPGTTIYEQYFGPGTRLTVT.

The rearrangement joins TRBV6-1 to TRBJ1-5; D is unclear. Germline-derived CDR1 and CDR2 are MNHNS and SASEGT. V was shortened by 5 bases and J by 3 bases, with 11 bases between the two germline ends. The CDR3 covers 14 residues. The CDR3 loop is CASSPRLFNQPQHF. As DNA, the CDR3 is TGTGCCAGCAGTCCGAGACTGTTCAATCAGCCCCAGCATTTT.

The chain has TRBV18 and TRBJ2-7; tentative D call: TRBD2 (6 bases). The CDR3 consists of 16 residues. Germline values: CDR1 KGHSH, CDR2 LQKENI. The germline V and J ends were trimmed by 3 bases and 2 bases, with 17 bases remaining between them. CDR3 sequence: CASSPPSGGGTYEQYF. CDR3 nucleotide sequence: TGTGCCAGCTCACCGCCTTCTGGGGGAGGTACCTACGAGCAGTACTTC. Looking up the rest from reference TRBV18 and TRBJ2-7 gives the full variable domain: NAGVMQNPRHLVRRRGQEARLRCSPMKGHSHVYWYRQLPEEGLKFMVYLQKENIIDESGMPKERFSAEFPKEGPSILRIQQVVRGDSAAYFCASSPPSGGGTYEQYFGPGTRLTVT.

This sequence joins TRBV29-1 and TRBJ1-1; D not resolved. Germline CDR1 SQVTM, CDR2 ANQGSEA. Trimming left V 0 bases short and J 3 bases short, with 5 bases between. The CDR3 sequence is 12 residues long. The CDR3 DNA reads as TGCAGCGTTGAAGAGTCGTACACTGAAGCTTTCTTT. It yields the protein CSVEESYTEAFF. Supplemented by reference TRBV29-1 and TRBJ1-1, the full variable domain reads SAVISQKPSRDICQRGTSLTIQCQVDSQVTMMFWYRQQPGQSLTLIATANQGSEATYESGFVIDKFPISRPNLTFSTLTVSNMSPEDSSIYLCSVEESYTEAFFGQGTRLTVV.

In this sample, this clonotype turned up many times. V gene TRBV4-2 combines with J gene TRBJ2-5; TRBD1 agrees at 8 bases. Trimming cost V 2 bases and J 1 base; bases outside gene matches: 3. The CDR3 length is 15 residues. Germline V CDR1 and CDR2: LGHNA, YNFKEQ. The DNA of the CDR3 is TGTGCCAGCAGCCAACCCGGGACAGGCCAAGAGACCCAGTACTTC. Translating it yields CASSQPGTGQETQYF.